This entry describes one TCR beta chain. Its antigen is still unknown. The sample comes from a study of ipilimumab plus nivolumab after autologous stem cell transplantation. Study-level background: Myeloma cases were transplant-naive high-risk or relapsed within 3 years post first autologous transplant. Findings of the study overall: TCR repertoire, Treg phenotype and gut microbiota reportedly support more study of this approach.

Starting 14 to 28 days after autologous transplant, ipilimumab 1 mg/kg was given. V lost 0 bases, J lost 3 bases, and 11 bases lay in between. This CDR3 is built from 15 residues. Germline V gene lookup returns CDR1 SNHLY and CDR2 FYNNEI. Sequencing used immunoSEQ multiplex PCR; TCRdb keeps in-frame clones, though not all of them. Of tens of thousands of clones listed, 80% to 95% are singletons. The sequence derives from a male donor with multiple myeloma. Sequences were derived from PBMCs, sampled in a trial of ipilimumab plus nivolumab as post-transplant consolidation. This rearrangement joins TRBV2 to TRBJ1-2, with unresolved D. The CDR3 DNA follows: TGTGCCAGCAGTGAAGCGGAAAGAGGGTACTATGGCTACACCTTC. This gives the protein CASSEAERGYYGYTF.